Below, 29 T cell receptor beta chains from the same sample are listed, as sequenced in a study of response to subunit inactivated influenza vaccine. One entry per CDR3 protein, called by TCRdb with MiXCR from the RT-PCR reads. The sample gives about 520,000 distinct CDR3 sequences, 25% of which show up once; approximately 2% is in the top ten. The sequencing here drew on CD4+ T cells sorted from PBMCs, taken 4 to 6 days after vaccination. These receptors all come from a man in his fifties who received an inactivated influenza vaccine.

This clonotype came up a few times. The V call is TRBV30, the J call TRBJ1-4; D not resolved. The ends were cut back, 4 bases at V and 8 bases at J, with 11 bases in the middle. This CDR3 is built from 12 residues. CDR1 is GTSNPN and CDR2 is SVGIG in the germline V gene (reference sequence). The CDR3 loop reads CAWNGLGEKLFF. Here the CDR3 DNA reads TGTGCCTGGAATGGGTTAGGAGAAAAACTGTTTTTT.

This clonotype was seen many times. The junction and the germline gene differ at one end; a read error may be behind it. This chain connects TRBV12-3 or TRBV12-4 to TRBJ1-1; D possibly corresponds to TRBD1 (6 bases). The CDR3 is 13 amino acids. The CDR3 DNA reads as TGTGCCAGCAGCTTAGGGGGGAACACTGAAGCTTTCTTT. Translated: CASSLGGNTEAFF.

The CDR3 DNA follows: TGTGCCAGCAGACCCCGAGTCTGGGGCCGCGTCAACAATGAGCAGTTCTTC. Its translation: CASRPRVWGRVNNEQFF. The rearrangement links TRBV28 to TRBJ2-1; perhaps TRBD1 as D (5 bases). Per the germline V gene, CDR1 is MDHEN and CDR2 is SYDVKM. Trimming removed 6 bases from V and 5 bases from J, with 23 bases in between. This CDR3 is 17 amino acids long. Full variable domain (rest looked up from reference TRBV28 and TRBJ2-1): DVKVTQSSRYLVKRTGEKVFLECVQDMDHENMFWYRQDPGLGLRLIYFSYDVKMKEKGDIPEGYSVSREKKERFSLILESASTNQTSMYLCASRPRVWGRVNNEQFFGPGTRLTVL.

Ten or more counts support this clonotype. This chain links TRBV28 with TRBJ2-3; D may be TRBD1 (5 bases). Germline CDR1 MDHEN, CDR2 SYDVKM. V was clipped by 6 bases and J by 4 bases, with 26 bases between them. This CDR3 has 18 amino acids. This CDR3 is CASSRKWGARKSPDTQYF. In DNA form, the CDR3 reads TGTGCCAGCAGCCGTAAGTGGGGCGCTAGAAAGTCCCCAGATACGCAGTATTTT.

CDR3 DNA sequence: TGTGCCAGCAGGCGCTCCTTCGAGCAGTTCTTC. Protein: CASRRSFEQFF. The chain uses TRBV7-9 and TRBJ2-1; D gene uncertain. The CDR3 runs 11 residues. Germline values: CDR1 SEHNR, CDR2 FQNEAQ (reference sequence). V lost 6 bases and J lost 10, with 10 bases in between.

At least ten counts were recorded for this clonotype. The rearrangement uses TRBV4-3 and TRBJ2-1; 9 nucleotides align to TRBD2. The germline CDR1 and CDR2 sequences are LGHNA and YSLEER. With 0 bases clipped from V and 9 bases from J, the junction kept 12 bases outside the gene matches. CDR3 size: 17 residues. The CDR3 is CASSQDTSRGREVEQFF. The DNA for the CDR3 is TGCGCCAGCAGCCAAGATACAAGTCGCGGGAGGGAGGTTGAGCAGTTCTTC.

There are many counts of this clonotype. J is TRBJ2-3 and V is TRBV4-2; D gene ambiguous. There are 15 residues in the CDR3. V gave up 0 bases and J gave up 4 bases, with 11 bases separating them. Germline loops: CDR1 LGHNA, CDR2 YNFKEQ. The chain's CDR3 is CASSQEVMLADTQYF. Here the CDR3 DNA reads TGTGCCAGCAGCCAAGAAGTCATGCTCGCAGATACGCAGTATTTT.

This clonotype turned up a few times. V is TRBV18 and J is TRBJ1-1; D is unresolved. The V end lost 6 bases, the J end lost 4 bases, and 12 bases lay between the germline ends. The germline V gene encodes CDR1 KGHSH and CDR2 LQKENI. The CDR3 extends over 13 amino acids. The CDR3: CASSQSISTEAFF. For the CDR3, the DNA is TGTGCCAGCTCTCAATCGATCAGCACTGAAGCTTTCTTT.

This sequence joins TRBV6-1 and TRBJ1-1; 7 bases align to TRBD1. Germline CDR1 reads MNHNS; CDR2 reads SASEGT. The CDR3 consists of 16 residues. Trimming cost V 1 base and J 0 bases; bases outside gene matches: 5. The CDR3 sequence: CASSEVTGTVNTEAFF. The CDR3 DNA reads TGTGCCAGCAGTGAAGTAACCGGGACAGTGAACACTGAAGCTTTCTTT.

This clonotype showed up many times. The chain carries TRBV6-2 or TRBV6-3 and TRBJ2-1; 9 bases align to TRBD2. Germline V CDR1 and CDR2: MNHEY, SVGEGT. CDR3 length: 19 residues. V dropped 0 bases and J dropped 8; count of bases not matched to a gene: 17. CDR3 amino acids: CASSYSLWPSGVRAHEQFF. The CDR3 DNA sequence: TGTGCCAGCAGTTACTCGTTGTGGCCTAGCGGGGTGCGGGCCCATGAGCAGTTCTTC.

The chain carries TRBV24-1 and TRBJ2-2, with 14 bases that match TRBD2. In germline, CDR1 is KGHDR, CDR2 SFDVKD. Trimming at V came to 6 bases and at J to 6 bases, leaving 11 bases not matched to a gene. The CDR3 has 18 residues. CDR3 bases: TGTGCCACCAGTCCCTCCTCCGGGACTAGCGGGAGACCCGGGGAGCTGTTTTTT. Its translation: CATSPSSGTSGRPGELFF.

The gene calls are TRBV20-1 and TRBJ2-3, with D perhaps matching TRBD2 (5 bases). Germline CDR1 DFQATT, CDR2 SNEGSKA (reference sequence). V dropped 1 base and J dropped 4 bases, with 15 bases sitting between them. CDR3 length: 15 amino acids. As DNA, the CDR3 is TGCAGTGCTAGAGGGGCGGGTGGCGCCGCAGATACGCAGTATTTT. Protein product: CSARGAGGAADTQYF.

This clonotype occurred a few times. V and J are TRBV5-1 and TRBJ2-3, with D maybe TRBD1 (8 bases). Germline-derived CDR1 and CDR2 are SGHRS and YFSETQ. V shed 4 bases and J shed 1 base, with 13 bases lying between them. CDR3 length equals 15 residues. The chain's CDR3 is CASSGTGGGTDTQYF. CDR3 nucleotide sequence: TGCGCCAGCAGCGGCACAGGGGGGGGCACAGATACGCAGTATTTT.

This clonotype was detected many times. The chain joins TRBV20-1 to TRBJ1-5, with TRBD1 as a possible D gene (5 bases). There are 15 residues in the CDR3. Trimming pared 2 bases from V and 9 bases from J, leaving 20 bases between. Germline lookup yields CDR1 DFQATT and CDR2 SNEGSKA (reference sequence). This chain's CDR3 is CSARSFLGGLGPQHF. CDR3 DNA sequence: TGCAGTGCTAGATCTTTTCTGGGGGGTTTAGGGCCCCAGCATTTT.

This clonotype was found a few times. The chain has TRBV20-1 and TRBJ2-2, with 9 bases that match TRBD2. Germline V CDR1 and CDR2: DFQATT, SNEGSKA (reference sequence). J lost 8 bases, V lost 0 bases, and 7 bases had no gene match. The CDR3 runs 15 residues. DNA for the CDR3: TGCAGTGCTAGAGATGAGCGGGGGGCGGCTGGGGAGCTGTTTTTT. This gives the protein CSARDERGAAGELFF.

This clonotype was detected only a few times. The rearrangement joins TRBV6-2 or TRBV6-3 to TRBJ2-7; the match to TRBD2 covers 7 bases. V gave up 5 bases and J gave up 6 bases; unmatched junction bases: 13. In germline, CDR1 is MNHEY, CDR2 SVGEGT. The CDR3 runs to 15 residues. The CDR3 DNA reads TGTGCCAGCAGTCCCGATCGGACTAGGATCGGCGAGCAGTACTTC. Translation gives CASSPDRTRIGEQYF.

This clonotype was found a few times. The J gene is TRBJ2-7, the V gene TRBV20-1, with 10 bases lining up with TRBD1. Germline assignment: CDR1 DFQATT and CDR2 SNEGSKA (reference sequence). With V trimmed by 5 bases and J by 3 bases, 7 bases remained unmatched. CDR3 length: 14 amino acids. DNA of the CDR3: TGCAGTGCTTTTGCCCGGGACAGGGGCTACGAGCAGTACTTC. Translation: CSAFARDRGYEQYF.

This clonotype was seen a few times. The genes are TRBV6-5 and TRBJ2-7; TRBD1 aligns across 8 bases. The CDR3 runs 15 residues. Germline V gene data show CDR1 as MNHEY and CDR2 as SVGAGI. After removal of 4 bases from V and 1 base from J, the junction contained 6 bases not matched to a gene. As DNA, the CDR3 is TGTGCCAGCAGTTCAGGGGGCGCCGTATCCTACGAGCAGTACTTC. It is translated as CASSSGGAVSYEQYF.

The sample holds many counts of this clonotype. The chain links TRBV4-2 to TRBJ2-3; D not resolved. CDR1 is LGHNA and CDR2 is YNFKEQ in the germline V gene. Trimming pared 4 bases from V and 4 bases from J, leaving 12 bases between. This CDR3 is built from 14 residues. Here the CDR3 DNA reads TGTGCCAGCAGCCGAAAGACTGGGGCAGATACGCAGTATTTT. It encodes CASSRKTGADTQYF.

The chain joins TRBV12-3 or TRBV12-4 to TRBJ1-6; 11 bases line up with TRBD1. V shed 5 bases, J shed 7 bases, and the junction held 4 bases outside the gene matches. CDR3 size: 15 residues. The CDR3 coding sequence is TGTGCCAGCAGTGGCGGACAGGGGGCGAATTCACCCCTCCACTTT. This translates into CASSGGQGANSPLHF.

The chain has TRBV20-1 and TRBJ2-5; no reliable D call. Looked up from germline, CDR1 is DFQATT and CDR2 is SNEGSKA (reference sequence). Trimming took 4 bases from V and 1 from J, leaving 7 bases between them. There are 12 residues in the CDR3. The CDR3 is CSANPSQETQYF. CDR3 bases: TGCAGTGCTAACCCCAGCCAAGAGACCCAGTACTTC.

This clonotype was observed a few times. J is TRBJ2-7 and V is TRBV5-1; D perhaps matches TRBD1 (5 bases). The germline V gene has CDR1 SGHRS and CDR2 YFSETQ. The V and J ends lost 0 bases and 6 bases respectively, with 19 bases between them. The CDR3 has 16 residues. Here the CDR3 reads CASSLGVGQGVGEQYF. The CDR3, as DNA: TGCGCCAGCAGCTTGGGCGTAGGCCAGGGTGTAGGCGAGCAGTACTTC.

The chain joins TRBV4-3 to TRBJ2-7, with 7 nucleotides matching TRBD1. Germline V gene sequence: CDR1 LGHNA, CDR2 YSLEER. Losses at the gene ends were 1 base for V and 4 bases for J; bases not matched to a gene: 10. This CDR3 region has 16 residues. CDR3 sequence reads: CASSQARAGGLYEQYF. The CDR3 DNA sequence: TGCGCCAGCAGCCAAGCTCGGGCAGGGGGTCTTTACGAGCAGTACTTC.

The V and J genes are TRBV29-1 and TRBJ2-7; 13 nucleotides match TRBD2. The CDR3 length is 13 residues. Trimming at V came to 5 bases and at J to 6 bases, leaving 4 bases not matched to a gene. Germline V gene lookup returns CDR1 SQVTM and CDR2 ANQGSEA. The CDR3 spells CSVRTSGSPEQYF. The CDR3 region has the DNA TGCAGCGTTCGGACTAGCGGGAGCCCCGAGCAGTACTTC.

This chain uses TRBV4-2 with TRBJ2-6; D perhaps matches TRBD2 (6 bases). Between the trimmed V and J ends, which lost 0 bases and 0 bases, there was a span of 15 bases. Germline CDR1 and CDR2: LGHNA and YNFKEQ. The CDR3 totals 19 residues. The CDR3 loop reads CASSQDRGTQVSGANVLTF. The DNA of the CDR3 is TGTGCCAGCAGCCAAGATCGGGGGACTCAGGTCTCTGGGGCCAACGTCCTGACTTTC.

This clonotype was observed a few times. The rearrangement joins TRBV6-1 to TRBJ1-5; D ambiguous. The V end was cut by 4 bases, the J end by 6 bases, with 16 bases between. Germline loops: CDR1 MNHNS, CDR2 SASEGT. The CDR3 spans 15 residues. The CDR3 DNA is TGTGCCAGCAGTGTTACTGGGGTGGCTGGTCAGCCCCAGCATTTT. Residues: CASSVTGVAGQPQHF.

Only a few counts were recorded for this clonotype. The V call is TRBV4-3, the J call TRBJ2-5, with a possible D match to TRBD1 (5 bases). V was pared by 4 bases and J by 4 bases, with 16 bases between. The germline CDR1 and CDR2 sequences are LGHNA and YSLEER. The CDR3 has 15 residues. This CDR3 reads CASSPWTHIRETQYF. The CDR3 coding sequence is TGCGCCAGCAGCCCCTGGACACATATCAGAGAGACCCAGTACTTC.

The chain has TRBV12-3 or TRBV12-4 and TRBJ1-1; TRBD1 is a possible D gene (5 bases). Trimming took 5 bases from V and 1 from J, leaving 14 bases between them. The CDR3 extends over 15 amino acids. DNA for the CDR3: TGTGCCAGCAGTCCTTCCGGGACCCAGAACACTGAAGCTTTCTTT. The encoded protein is CASSPSGTQNTEAFF.

The chain uses TRBV6-2 or TRBV6-3 and TRBJ2-1, with 9 bases matching TRBD2. V shed 2 bases, J shed 0 bases, and the junction held 14 bases outside the gene matches. CDR1 MNHEY and CDR2 SVGEGT come from the germline V gene. This CDR3 is 20 amino acids long. CDR3 DNA sequence: TGTGCCAGCAGTTACCCCTCACCGGGACTAGCAGACTACTCCTACAATGAGCAGTTCTTC. Translation gives CASSYPSPGLADYSYNEQFF.